The source of this TCR beta chain is a study of blood T cell repertoires in COVID-19. For the study at large: Collection of acute and convalescent COVID-19 samples took place in the United States, Italy and Spain.

The CDR3 length is 15 residues. CDR1 SEHNR and CDR2 FQNEAQ come from the germline V gene (reference sequence). Unmatched junction bases numbered 6, after V lost 4 bases and J lost 1 base. Authors' processing steps: Amplification of reference gene primers provided the estimated nucleated cell counts. Sequencing used immunoSEQ multiplex PCR; TCRdb keeps in-frame clones, though not all of them. V, J and clone size derive from that table, while D and trimming were established from the DNA sequence. The sample carries about 200,000 clones, about 88% recorded once. The sample comprised peripheral blood. This sequence originates from a man in his fifties or sixties with COVID-19, enrolled during active disease. This chain uses TRBV7-9 with TRBJ1-1; 7 nucleotides line up with TRBD1. CDR3 DNA sequence: TGTGCCAGCAGCTCTCAGGGGGGATCGAACACTGAAGCTTTCTTT. Encoded protein: CASSSQGGSNTEAFF.